A single sample gave rise to the 11 T cell receptor beta chains below, sequenced in a study of breast tumors, draining lymph nodes, adjacent tissues. TCRdb independently ran MiXCR on the multiplex PCR reads; one entry per CDR3 protein. The table lists more than 20,000 distinct CDR3 sequences, about half of them singletons. The sequencing input was breast tumor tissue. The origin of the receptors is a female donor with breast cancer. Some clones in this sample may be carry-over from other donors' samples.

By proportion, this clonotype is medium-sized. The V call is TRBV7-2, the J call TRBJ2-7; TRBD2 aligns across 8 bases. The CDR3 totals 15 residues. Germline lookup yields CDR1 SGHTA and CDR2 FQGNSA. V lost 1 base to trimming and J lost 6 bases; unmatched junction nucleotides: 8. The CDR3 nucleotides are TGTGCCAGCAGCTTAGACTTAGCGGGAAGCGGCGAGCAGTACTTC. Translated, it gives CASSLDLAGSGEQYF.

This clonotype was recorded at least ten times. V usage is TRBV4-1 and J usage is TRBJ2-7; D possibly uses TRBD1 or TRBD2 (5 bases each). CDR3 length: 16 residues. Trimming left V 4 bases short and J 1 base short, with 17 bases between. CDR1 and CDR2 from the germline V gene are MGHRA and YSYEKL. CDR3 in DNA: TGCGCCAGCAGCCCCTCAGGCGGGCAGGGATCCTACGAGCAGTACTTC. As protein: CASSPSGGQGSYEQYF.

This chain connects TRBV7-9 to TRBJ2-7, with 9 bases aligning to TRBD2. V was clipped by 5 bases and J by 5 bases; unmatched bases: 7. The CDR3 covers 14 residues. The germline gives CDR1 SEHNR, CDR2 FQNEAQ (reference sequence). The CDR3 bases are TGTGCCAGCAGCCATAGCGGGAGAATAGACGAGCAGTACTTC. Its translation is CASSHSGRIDEQYF.

This chain connects TRBV11-1 to TRBJ2-7, with D possibly being TRBD1 (6 bases). The CDR3 consists of 19 residues. CDR1 SGHAT and CDR2 FQDESV come from the germline V gene (reference sequence). The V end lost 6 bases, the J end lost 2 bases, and 29 bases lay between the germline ends. This CDR3 reads CASSLLPGHSQFGTYEQYF. The CDR3 DNA is TGTGCCAGCAGTCTTCTTCCGGGACACTCTCAGTTTGGCACCTACGAGCAGTACTTC.

In its sample, this clonotype was seen many times. V gene TRBV6-5 combines with J gene TRBJ2-7; D call uncertain. Trimming took off 7 bases at V and 2 bases at J, with 9 bases between the two ends. The CDR3 runs to 12 residues. Germline CDR1 reads MNHEY; CDR2 reads SVGAGI. The CDR3 reads CASTPVAYEQYF. The CDR3 DNA reads TGTGCCAGCACTCCCGTCGCCTACGAGCAGTACTTC.

The chain combines TRBV6-2 or TRBV6-3 with TRBJ2-1, with 12 bases identical to TRBD2. J gave up 9 bases and V 6 bases, and 9 bases lay outside the gene matches. Germline V gene data show CDR1 as MNHEY and CDR2 as SVGEGT. CDR3 length: 15 residues. CDR3 in amino acids: CASSRTSGKGGEQFF. The DNA for the CDR3 is TGTGCCAGCAGCCGGACTAGCGGGAAGGGTGGTGAGCAGTTCTTC.

This clonotype was found once. At one of its ends the junction is not consistent with the germline gene, which may arise from a read error. The rearrangement uses TRBV7-2 and TRBJ1-4; possible D gene TRBD1, 5 bases. Germline CDR1 SGHTA, CDR2 FQGNSA. The CDR3 spans 13 residues. The CDR3, as DNA: TGTGCCAGCAGCTTGGGGCCTACGGAAAAACTGGTTTTT. It encodes CASSLGPTEKLVF. The whole variable domain, filled in from reference TRBV7-2 and TRBJ1-4, reads GAGVSQSPSNKVTEKGKDVELRCDPISGHTALYWYRQSLGQGLEFLIYFQGNSAPDKSGLPSDRFSAERTGGSVSTLTIQRTQQEDSAVYLCASSLGPTEKLVFGSGTQLSVL.

This clonotype was seen repeatedly, ten times or more. This may arise from a read error, as a much more abundant clone is one base away. Here the CDR3 reads CASSYRGEASYEQYF. In DNA, the CDR3 is TGTGCCAGCAGCTATAGGGGGGAGGCTTCCTACGAGCAGTACTTC. The rearrangement uses TRBV11-3 and TRBJ2-7; D may be TRBD1 or TRBD2 (6 bases each). The CDR3 length is 15 residues. CDR1 SGHNT and CDR2 YENEEA come from the germline V gene. Trimming took off 4 bases at V and 1 base at J, with 14 bases between the two ends. The whole variable domain, remainder taken from reference TRBV11-3 and TRBJ2-7, is EAGVVQSPRYKIIEKKQPVAFWCNPISGHNTLYWYLQNLGQGPELLIRYENEEAVDDSQLPKDRFSAERLKGVDSTLKIQPAELGDSAVYLCASSYRGEASYEQYFGPGTRLTVT.

This clonotype is medium-sized in the sample. V usage is TRBV7-9 and J usage is TRBJ2-3, with TRBD2 matching over 7 bases. Germline V lookup: CDR1 SEHNR, CDR2 FQNEAQ (reference sequence). The CDR3 extends over 14 amino acids. After removal of 5 bases from V and 4 bases from J, the junction contained 6 bases not matched to a gene. The CDR3 DNA follows: TGTGCCAGCAGCCAAGCGGGAAGGGCAGATACGCAGTATTTT. It is translated as CASSQAGRADTQYF.

The chain carries TRBV5-5 and TRBJ2-7; D is undetermined. V dropped 0 bases and J dropped 4 bases, with 11 bases sitting between them. Germline-derived CDR1 and CDR2 are SGHKS and YYEKEE (reference sequence). The CDR3 runs 14 residues. CDR3: CASSLEAAGYEQYF. In nucleotides, the CDR3 is TGTGCCAGCAGCTTGGAGGCAGCCGGATACGAGCAGTACTTC.

This clonotype has ten or more counts. V is TRBV3-1 and J is TRBJ1-3; no firm D call. V was clipped by 5 bases and J by 0 bases, with 11 bases between them. Germline values: CDR1 LGHDT, CDR2 YNNKEL (reference sequence). The CDR3 has 15 residues. The CDR3 coding sequence is TGTGCCAGCAGCAGACGAAGCGGCTCTGGAAACACCATATATTTT. Its protein product is CASSRRSGSGNTIYF. Complete variable domain (other parts from reference TRBV3-1 and TRBJ1-3): DTAVSQTPKYLVTQMGNDKSIKCEQNLGHDTMYWYKQDSKKFLKIMFSYNNKELIINETVPNRFSPKSPDKAHLNLHINSLELGDSAVYFCASSRRSGSGNTIYFGEGSWLTVV.